A single sample gave rise to the 18 T cell receptor beta chains below, sequenced in a study of CD8+CD57+ T cells in acquired aplastic anemia. The authors sequenced patients whose flow cytometry had shown CD8+CD57+ cell expansion. Investigators profiled TCR beta VDJ and CDR3 from genomic DNA template. MiXCR, run by TCRdb on the reads, gives a single entry per CDR3 protein. The data contain approximately 300,000 distinct CDR3 sequences, roughly 53% of them seen just once; the ten biggest clones take up around 1.3%. Sequencing was done on a sample of sorted CD4+, CD8+, or CD8+CD57+ T cells (not recorded which) from PBMCs. These receptors were obtained from a human donor with aplastic anemia.

The chain joins TRBV20-1 to TRBJ2-7, with 7 bases that match TRBD1. This CDR3 comprises 16 residues. The V gene end was trimmed by 6 bases and the J gene end by 0 bases; junction bases not matched to a gene: 14. The V gene's germline CDR1 is DFQATT and CDR2 SNEGSKA (reference sequence). CDR3 region: CSAQTSDRESSYEQYF. The CDR3 DNA is TGCAGTGCCCAAACCTCTGACAGGGAGAGCTCCTACGAGCAGTACTTC.

This clonotype was observed at least ten times. The J gene is TRBJ2-1, the V gene TRBV12-3 or TRBV12-4, with 9 bases that match TRBD2. V shed 7 bases and J 4 bases; nucleotides not matched to a gene: 2. The CDR3 is 13 residues long. The CDR3 loop reads CASTLAGYNEQFF. DNA of the CDR3: TGTGCCAGCACTCTAGCGGGGTACAATGAGCAGTTCTTC.

This clonotype appeared many times. The chain links TRBV20-1 to TRBJ1-1, with D maybe TRBD1 (6 bases). Germline CDR1 and CDR2: DFQATT and SNEGSKA (reference sequence). The CDR3 spans 12 residues. The germline V and J ends were trimmed by 5 bases and 1 base, with 8 bases remaining between them. CDR3 coding DNA: TGCAGTGCTGGAGGGGGGAACACTGAAGCTTTCTTT. It specifies CSAGGGNTEAFF.

V is TRBV7-2 and J is TRBJ2-5; a possible D gene is TRBD2 (5 bases). Germline values: CDR1 SGHTA, CDR2 FQGNSA. V lost 1 base and J lost 5, with 8 bases in between. The CDR3 spans 13 residues. CDR3 nucleotides: TGTGCCAGCAGCTTAGGAGGGATTGAGACCCAGTACTTC. It is translated as CASSLGGIETQYF.

The DNA for the CDR3 is TGTGCCAGCAGCCCGACTAGCGGGACCAGACTTTACGAGCAGTACTTC. This sequence encodes CASSPTSGTRLYEQYF. The genes are TRBV7-3 and TRBJ2-7, with 11 bases aligning to TRBD2. The CDR3 is 16 amino acids. CDR1 is SGHTA and CDR2 is FQGTGA in the germline V gene. Germline trimming cut 5 bases from V and 4 bases from J; bases unmatched to any gene: 10. The complete variable domain, with remaining parts taken from reference TRBV7-3 and TRBJ2-7, reads GAGVSQTPSNKVTEKGKYVELRCDPISGHTALYWYRQSLGQGPEFLIYFQGTGAADDSGLPNDRFFAVRPEGSVSTLKIQRTERGDSAVYLCASSPTSGTRLYEQYFGPGTRLTVT.

This clonotype has only one observation. The rearrangement links TRBV20-1 to TRBJ1-2, with 8 positions matching TRBD1. This CDR3 comprises 14 residues. Trimming took 3 bases from V and 4 from J; bases not matched to a gene: 7. Germline lookup yields CDR1 DFQATT and CDR2 SNEGSKA (reference sequence). The CDR3 coding sequence is TGCAGTGCTAGGGGGGGACAGGCGGTCTATGGCTACACCTTC. Encoded protein: CSARGGQAVYGYTF.

This clonotype was seen repeatedly, ten times or more. J is TRBJ2-1 and V is TRBV6-1; no firm D call. The CDR3 is 14 amino acids. CDR1 and CDR2 (germline): MNHNS, SASEGT. Trimming cost V 1 base and J 8 bases, with 12 bases left between them. The CDR3 loop is CASSEGGLRDEQFF. The DNA of the CDR3 is TGTGCCAGCAGTGAAGGGGGTCTCCGGGATGAGCAGTTCTTC.

This clonotype appeared many times. The DNA of the CDR3 is TGTGCCAGTAGGGGACTAGCGGTCACCTACAATGAGCAGTTCTTC. Residues: CASRGLAVTYNEQFF. The V call is TRBV19, the J call TRBJ2-1; 11 bases are shared with TRBD2. The CDR3 contains 15 residues. V gave up 6 bases and J gave up 2 bases; unmatched junction bases: 3. Germline CDR1 and CDR2: LNHDA and SQIVND (reference sequence).

In its sample, this clonotype was seen once. A read error may account for a junction end that differs from germline. The chain is built from TRBV19 and TRBJ2-2; D possibly corresponds to TRBD1 (5 bases). Germline V gene lookup returns CDR1 LNHDA and CDR2 SQIVND (reference sequence). The CDR3 loop spans 14 amino acids. CDR3 residues: CASSKDIPYNELFF. Written as DNA, the CDR3 is TGCGCCAGTAGTAAGGACATCCCCTACAATGAGCTGTTTTTT.

In its sample, this clonotype was seen many times. The chain combines TRBV6-5 with TRBJ2-5; 8 positions match TRBD1. The CDR3 spans 15 residues. Per germline, CDR1 MNHEY and CDR2 SVGAGI. V lost 5 bases, J lost 1 base, and 6 bases stayed unmatched. CDR3 loop: CASSKDRVTQETQYF. CDR3 bases: TGTGCCAGCAGTAAGGACAGGGTGACCCAAGAGACCCAGTACTTC.

In DNA, the CDR3 is TGTGCCAGCAGCGCCTGGGACAGGGTAGGGCAAGAGACCCAGTACTTC. Amino acid sequence: CASSAWDRVGQETQYF. The chain couples TRBV9 to TRBJ2-5; TRBD1 aligns across 9 bases. The CDR3 sequence is 16 residues long. Trimming removed 3 bases from V and 2 bases from J; junction bases left unmatched: 8. Germline V gives CDR1 SGDLS, CDR2 YYNGEE.

This clonotype came up a few times. The rearrangement links TRBV25-1 to TRBJ2-3, with D possibly called TRBD1 or TRBD2 (5 bases each). The CDR3 consists of 14 residues. V shed 2 bases and J shed 0 bases, with 6 bases lying between them. CDR1 and CDR2 from the germline V gene are MGHDK and SYGVNS. CDR3 nucleotide sequence: TGTGCCAGCAGTGAACGGGGCAGCACAGATACGCAGTATTTT. It specifies CASSERGSTDTQYF.

Concerning this clonotype: In this CDR3 the conserved last residue, phenylalanine or tryptophan, is missing, so a read error is likely. V usage is TRBV19 and J usage is TRBJ1-2; TRBD1 matches at 8 bases. This CDR3 has 11 amino acids. Trimming took 6 bases from V and 8 from J; bases not matched to a gene: 2. CDR1 LNHDA and CDR2 SQIVND come from the germline V gene (reference sequence). The CDR3 DNA sequence: TGTGCCAGTAGCTGGACAGGGGGCTACACCTCC. Its translation is CASSWTGGYTS.

The chain recombines TRBV2 with TRBJ2-6, with 12 bases fitting TRBD1. This CDR3 region has 18 residues. Germline V gene data show CDR1 as SNHLY and CDR2 as FYNNEI. V lost 6 bases, J lost 2 bases, and 8 bases stayed unmatched. As DNA, the CDR3 is TGTGCCAGCAGATACGACGGGACAGGGGGCGCTGGGGCCAACGTCCTGACTTTC. Protein: CASRYDGTGGAGANVLTF.

This clonotype was seen a handful of times. The rearrangement uses TRBV10-3 and TRBJ2-5; TRBD2 aligns across 15 bases. This CDR3 has 18 amino acids. Germline trimming cut 10 bases from V and 1 base from J; bases unmatched to any gene: 13. CDR1 is ENHRY, CDR2 SYGVKD, per germline. The CDR3 spells CASRAPLGLAGGQETQYF. CDR3 sequence (DNA): TGTGCCAGCAGAGCCCCCCTGGGACTAGCGGGGGGCCAAGAGACCCAGTACTTC.

This chain joins TRBV12-3 or TRBV12-4 and TRBJ2-2; TRBD2 matches 9 bases. V dropped 1 base and J dropped 4; count of bases not matched to a gene: 1. The length of the CDR3 is 15 residues. The DNA of the CDR3 is TGTGCCAGCAGTTTAGAGACTAGCGGCACCGGGGAGCTGTTTTTT. Translated, it gives CASSLETSGTGELFF.

The chain recombines TRBV9 with TRBJ1-2; D is unresolved. V lost 0 bases to trimming and J lost 4 bases, with 10 bases between them. Germline V gene data show CDR1 as SGDLS and CDR2 as YYNGEE. This CDR3 comprises 14 residues. CDR3 DNA sequence: TGTGCCAGCAGCGTAGTTCGGGAGAGCTATGGCTACACCTTC. This translates into CASSVVRESYGYTF.

About this clonotype itself: Since no conserved phenylalanine or tryptophan closes the CDR3, a read error is the likely cause. The DNA is omitted, as the CDR3 cannot be located on it reliably, and the CDR3 follows TCRdb's listing. The chain is built from TRBV3-1 and TRBJ1-4; no DNA check was done on the table's D call, TRBD1. Germline-derived CDR1 and CDR2 are LGHDT and YNNKEL (reference sequence). The CDR3 has 8 amino acids, counting both end residues. The CDR3 is CASSQGTG.